The 14 T cell receptor beta chains presented below share a single source sample, sequenced in a study of shared clonotypes between healthy human individuals (dated by TCRdb to about 2020). Libraries were constructed by the immunoSEQ multiplex PCR assay. TCRdb retrieved this table from immuneACCESS and kept in-frame rearrangements only. Not all clones are present; in checked studies, unresolved V genes account for under half, and no reason is known for the remainder. The sample table shows roughly 2.1 million clones, and under 95% are seen once. The ten largest make up 1.5% to 2% of the sample. For the CD8 naive samples, CD45RO-negative cells were positively selected for CCR7, yielding a CD45RA+CCR7+ population from which TemRA cells were excluded. The sequenced sample was naive CD8+ T cells from PBMCs. The cell subset or site tag for this specimen amounts to: CD45RA+CCR7+. These receptors all come from a man between 18 and 29 years old in good health. Some clones in this sample may be carry-over from other donors' samples.

The chain is built from TRBV27 and TRBJ2-1, with D possibly matching TRBD1 (5 bases). Germline assignment: CDR1 MNHEY and CDR2 SMNVEV (reference sequence). This CDR3 is built from 12 residues. Trimming removed 7 bases at V and 4 bases at J, with 8 bases between. The CDR3 DNA is TGTGCCAGCACCGCAGGGTACAATGAGCAGTTCTTC. This encodes CASTAGYNEQFF.

Only one count was recorded for this clone. The rearrangement uses TRBV28 and TRBJ2-1, with D hard to call. The germline V gene encodes CDR1 MDHEN and CDR2 SYDVKM. This CDR3 comprises 13 residues. V dropped 10 bases and J dropped 7 bases, with 17 bases sitting between them. The chain's CDR3 is CATAIQPTNEQFF. The CDR3 bases are TGTGCCACCGCGATACAGCCGACTAATGAGCAGTTCTTC.

This chain links TRBV2 with TRBJ2-3; 12 bases match TRBD2. The CDR3 has 20 residues. V dropped 2 bases and J dropped 3; count of bases not matched to a gene: 15. In germline, CDR1 is SNHLY, CDR2 FYNNEI. This CDR3 is CASSELSSGRALVGTDTQYF. The CDR3 DNA sequence: TGTGCCAGCAGTGAACTTTCTAGCGGGAGGGCCCTCGTTGGGACAGATACGCAGTATTTT.

The chain couples TRBV7-9 to TRBJ1-5, with a weak D call TRBD1 (5 bases). The CDR3 totals 11 residues. CDR1 and CDR2 (germline): SEHNR, FQNEAQ (reference sequence). V gave up 1 base and J gave up 16 bases, with 11 bases separating them. CDR3 nucleotides: TGTGCCAGCAGCTTAGTTACGGGGCCCCATTTT. Translated: CASSLVTGPHF.

This sequence joins TRBV25-1 and TRBJ2-1; the match to TRBD1 covers 11 bases. Germline loops: CDR1 MGHDK, CDR2 SYGVNS. Trimming took 10 bases from V and 9 from J; bases not matched to a gene: 8. The CDR3 runs to 13 residues. The CDR3, as DNA: TGTGCCACCAAGGACAGGGGGCTAGCTGAGCAGTTCTTC. Encoded protein: CATKDRGLAEQFF.

The chain uses TRBV30 and TRBJ2-1, with 13 bases lining up with TRBD2. Trimming removed 4 bases from V and 7 bases from J; junction bases left unmatched: 7. This CDR3 comprises 15 residues. Germline V gene data show CDR1 as GTSNPN and CDR2 as SVGIG (reference sequence). CDR3 in DNA: TGTGCCTGGACCGGACTAGCGGGAGACAGGAATGAGCAGTTCTTC. It yields the protein CAWTGLAGDRNEQFF.

The gene calls are TRBV19 and TRBJ1-5, with TRBD1 identical over 7 bases. CDR1 and CDR2 from the germline V gene are LNHDA and SQIVND (reference sequence). The CDR3 sequence is 17 residues long. V trimming: 2 bases; J trimming: 5 bases; junction bases outside the gene matches: 12. The CDR3: CASSISWDSEKDQPQHF. The CDR3 coding sequence is TGTGCCAGTAGTATAAGCTGGGACAGCGAAAAGGATCAGCCCCAGCATTTT.

The CDR3 nucleotides read TGTGCCAGCAGCCATCCTGGGACTCACCCCCAGAAGCAGTACTTC. Residues: CASSHPGTHPQKQYF. The V gene is TRBV4-2, the J gene TRBJ2-7, with a weak D call TRBD2 (6 bases). V was shortened by 3 bases and J by 8 bases, with 20 bases between the two germline ends. Germline V lookup: CDR1 LGHNA, CDR2 YNFKEQ. This CDR3 is 15 amino acids long.

The chain combines TRBV27 with TRBJ1-1; D gene ambiguous. The CDR3 totals 13 residues. The V end lost 8 bases, the J end lost 4 bases, and 14 bases lay between the germline ends. CDR1 and CDR2 from the germline V gene are MNHEY and SMNVEV (reference sequence). The CDR3 DNA sequence: TGTGCCAGCTTGAATGGGGAGAGCACTGAAGCTTTCTTT. Amino acid sequence: CASLNGESTEAFF.

V and J are TRBV28 and TRBJ1-2, with TRBD1 matching over 7 bases. The J segment lost 6 bases and the V segment lost 6 bases, leaving 10 bases of the junction unmatched. The CDR3 runs 14 residues. Germline V gene lookup returns CDR1 MDHEN and CDR2 SYDVKM. The CDR3 reads CASRPVTGIHGYTF. The CDR3 nucleotides are TGTGCCAGCAGACCCGTGACAGGGATCCATGGCTACACCTTC.

The rearrangement links TRBV7-9 to TRBJ2-3, with D hard to call. CDR1 SEHNR and CDR2 FQNEAQ come from the germline V gene (reference sequence). The CDR3 contains 16 residues. Trimming took 5 bases from V and 2 from J, leaving 17 bases between them. CDR3 in DNA: TGTGCCAGCAGCCCCCCCGAGACGCAACTCACAGATACGCAGTATTTT. Its translation is CASSPPETQLTDTQYF.

CDR3 coding DNA: TGTGCCAGTTGGGGGTTTAGCGCGTCGGCTTTCTTT. Its protein product is CASWGFSASAFF. This chain links TRBV19 with TRBJ1-1, with D possibly TRBD1 on 5 matching bases. V gave up 8 bases and J gave up 11 bases, with 18 bases separating them. CDR3 size: 12 residues. Germline V gene lookup returns CDR1 LNHDA and CDR2 SQIVND (reference sequence).

This clone turned up a few times. This CDR3 is also generated by other DNA sequences in the sample. The rearrangement links TRBV4-3 to TRBJ2-7, with 9 bases fitting TRBD2. Trimming took 4 bases from V and 0 from J; bases not matched to a gene: 1. The V gene's germline CDR1 is LGHNA and CDR2 YSLEER. This CDR3 is 14 amino acids long. The CDR3 loop is CASSPGLASYEQYF. CDR3 in DNA: TGCGCCAGCAGCCCGGGACTAGCCTCCTACGAGCAGTACTTC.

The rearrangement links TRBV7-9 to TRBJ2-5; 9 positions match TRBD1. CDR3 length: 15 amino acids. With V trimmed by 3 bases and J by 5 bases, 7 bases remained unmatched. Germline V gene lookup returns CDR1 SEHNR and CDR2 FQNEAQ (reference sequence). The CDR3 region is CASSFGQGNRETQYF. CDR3 coding DNA: TGTGCCAGCAGCTTTGGACAGGGGAATAGGGAGACCCAGTACTTC.